These T cell receptor beta chains were read from a single sample in a study of blood T cell repertoires in COVID-19. Generated by immunoSEQ multiplex PCR, the TCRdb table keeps only in-frame clones and is missing some. The sample yields under 45,000 clones, 87% seen once. The source material was peripheral blood. The receptors were sampled from a man at least 80 years old with active COVID-19. The CDR3 runs from the conserved cysteine through the conserved F or W. The D gene is left open where the match is weak. Clone size is not always given. Where it is, it says once, few, many or a class for expanded clones.

clone_size j_call cdr3_length v_call d_call cdr3_aa cdr3_nt
. TRBJ2-2 15 TRBV7-2 TRBD2 CASSWGTSGTGELFF TGTGCCAGCAGCTGGGGGACTAGCGGGACCGGGGAGCTGTTTTTT
. TRBJ2-1 16 TRBV19 . CASSIKGGRSYNEQFF TGTGCCAGTAGTATAAAGGGAGGAAGGTCCTACAATGAGCAGTTCTTC
. TRBJ2-7 13 TRBV10-2 . CATLKVQTYEQYF TGCGCCACCCTAAAGGTACAGACCTACGAGCAGTACTTC
. TRBJ2-2 15 TRBV18 . CASSPGYRSTGELFF TGTGCCAGCTCACCCGGCTACAGGAGCACCGGGGAGCTGTTTTTT
. TRBJ2-3 15 TRBV11-2 TRBD2 CASSISGSGTDTQYF TGTGCCAGCAGCATTAGCGGGAGCGGCACAGATACGCAGTATTTT
. TRBJ2-7 13 TRBV3-1/TRBV3-2 . CASSQTTRIEQYF TGTGCCAGCAGCCAAACCACTAGGATCGAGCAGTACTTC
few TRBJ2-3 15 TRBV3-1/TRBV3-2 . CASSQKGGGTDTQYF TGTGCCAGCAGCCAAAAGGGAGGAGGCACAGATACGCAGTATTTT
. TRBJ1-4 14 TRBV6-5 . CASSWSGLNEKLFF TGTGCCAGCAGTTGGAGCGGTCTAAATGAAAAACTGTTTTTT
. TRBJ2-2 12 TRBV4-3 . CASSQAFGELFF TGCGCCAGCAGCCAAGCATTCGGGGAGCTGTTTTTT
. TRBJ2-1 17 TRBV5-5 . CASSLGPQGISYNEQFF TGTGCCAGCAGCTTGGGTCCTCAGGGGATATCCTACAATGAGCAGTTCTTC
. TRBJ2-1 15 TRBV28 TRBD1 CASNLGQGPVNEQFF TGTGCCAGCAACCTTGGACAGGGTCCGGTCAATGAGCAGTTCTTC